This record concerns one T cell receptor beta chain sequence. Original processing methods: Using reference gene primer amplification, nucleated cell counts were estimated. Method: immunoSEQ multiplex PCR; TCRdb's copy keeps in-frame clones and lacks some. From that table come the V and J calls and clone size; the DNA was used to work out D and trimming. The sample lists more than 100,000 clones, roughly 77% occurring once. The record originates from a study of blood T cell repertoires in COVID-19. Turning to the study itself: Sources were T cells, B-cell-depleted T cells, or PBMCs; the material itself was cDNA or gDNA.

This TCR derives from a man between 60 and 75 years old with active or convalescent COVID-19. Sample: peripheral blood.

The CDR3 region is CASNPPGVTETQYF. In nucleotides, the CDR3 is TGTGCCAGCAACCCTCCGGGGGTAACGGAGACCCAGTACTTC. The genes are TRBV6-5 and TRBJ2-5, with D possibly matching TRBD2 (6 bases). The CDR3 is 14 residues long. Germline CDR1 MNHEY, CDR2 SVGAGI. The V end lost 7 bases, the J end lost 5 bases, and 17 bases lay between the germline ends.